This TCR beta chain was identified in a study of identical twins (dated by TCRdb to the mid-2010s). In terms of the full investigation: TCR alpha and beta repertoires from monozygotic twins, unrelated adults of various ages and cord blood were deep-sequenced to test whether fetal clonotypes persist. Replicate twin experiments were performed at different times using different library preparation protocols to rule out contamination.

This clonotype was observed at least ten times. Its antigen target is currently unknown. One base away there is no much larger clone; base qualities are not given. The library came from 5' RACE. Sequencing was performed on an Illumina HiSeq 2000. A universal primer binding site was added through template switching, and the final cDNA carried a unique molecular identifier so that TCR cDNA molecules could be counted accurately. First-strand cDNA for TCR alpha and beta chains was synthesized from specific primers in the conserved constant-segment region. Each cDNA library was double barcoded, with a SMART-Mk sample barcode plus Illumina barcodes, to control for contamination. Two successive PCR steps introduced TruSeq adapter sequences along with Illumina sample barcodes. Sequencing of the TCR alpha and beta cDNA libraries was done on the Illumina HiSeq platform using custom primers. Regarding the original processing steps: Raw reads were processed with MiGEC to extract unique molecular identifiers, and MiXCR was used to determine CDR3 positions. For each individual, recombination models were inferred using an EM algorithm with the repgenHMM and IGoR tools. The tcR package in R was used for shared clonotype analysis, with sharing normalized by the product of cloneset sizes. To study raw recombination free of thymic and clonal selection effects, out-of-frame nonproductive sequences were analyzed. TCRdb redid the processing of the public reads, applying fastp at Q25 and MiXCR, and retained in-frame beta chains. Duplicate CDR3 protein sequences are folded into a single record with the most common DNA and genes. Here the V and J calls rest on TCRdb's processing, not on the authors' analysis. The sample table contains about 220,000 distinct CDR3 sequences; only one count was recorded for 6.5% of them. Of the sample, about 14% falls within the top ten clones.

Every donor in the study was a healthy Caucasian. The twin cohort consisted of three pairs of female monozygotic twins, all aged roughly 18 to 30 years. CD4+ and CD8+ T cell populations were isolated with positive isolation kits from Invitrogen. Points the paper makes about the study in general: Because the same donors could not be followed over many years, the conclusions relied on cross-sectional statistical analysis. In monozygotic twins, recombination models systematically underestimated out-of-frame TCR alpha sharing, but the models matched the sharing seen between unrelated individuals. Excess twin sharing in beta out-of-frame sequences was weaker because fewer shared sequences lowered the signal-to-noise ratio. Compared with coincidental sharing between unrelated individuals, out-of-frame TCR alpha sequences shared between twins had an excess of sequences with low generation probability. Invariant T cells such as MAIT and iNKT could partly confound zero-insertion analyses, although diverse VJ usage argued against such confounding for most clonotypes. Abundant cord blood beta clonotypes had fewer insertions, young adult naive repertoires showed a similar but weaker trend, and memory repertoires showed no such trend.

There are 17 amino acids in the CDR3, from cysteine to phenylalanine inclusive. The read is trimmed to its CDR3 DNA, 51 bases read in frame from base 1. The germline V gene gives CDR1 as MGHDK and CDR2 as SYGVNS. The germline V end is reduced by 4 bases and the J end by 4 bases; junction bases left unmatched: 10. The data also belong to a second study, concerning T cells expressing NK-cell markers. That second publication adds: About eight donors provided sorted CD3+CD56+NKG2C+, CD3+CD56+NKG2C- and CD3+CD56-NKG2C+ T-cell subsets, whose TCR beta-chain repertoires were profiled. Among the eight sequenced donors, seven were HCMV-seropositive and one was HCMV-seronegative. In several experiments an anti-gammadeltaTCR antibody was added to restrict sorting to alphabetaTCR-expressing T cells. In over 5 donors, the dominant CD3+CD56+NKG2C+ clonotypes were among the top 10 CD8+ clonotypes and accounted for roughly 1.0-7.0% of CD8+ T cells. Those dominant clonotypes were again the most abundant among CD3+CD56-NKG2C+ cells in a handful of donors, at about 28.3-65%. Whether the expanded NKG2C-expressing T cell clones were specific for HCMV antigens remained unclear. The study sequenced eight donors, all healthy volunteers chosen at random: three men and five women. HCMV-specific IgG was detected in serum with a commercial ELISA kit to determine HCMV serostatus. Reads were demultiplexed and grouped by UMI with MIGEC, and clonotypes were assembled and quantified with MiTCR. To remove erroneous sequences, TCR cDNA sequences were retained only when supported by two or more reads. The tcR package was used for downstream repertoire analysis, with clonotypes matched between fractions based on CDR3 nucleotide sequence plus V segment. VDJmatch was used to annotate antigen specificity against VDJdb, with one amino acid substitution in CDR3 permitted.

This sequence originates from a woman younger than 30 in good health. The chain is assembled from TRBV25-1 and TRBJ1-4, with TRBD1 identical over 9 junction bases. Sequenced material: CD8+ T cells sorted from blood. The bases read TGTGCCAGCAGTGCCTCCCGGGACAGGGTGAATAATGAAAAACTGTTTTTT. This gives the protein CASSASRDRVNNEKLFF.